The present TCR beta chain was sequenced within a study of T cells in Graves' hyperthyroidism and ophthalmopathy. About the research overall: Peripheral blood was taken when the disease was first diagnosed, before any treatment began.

The sample holds many counts of this clonotype. The antigen remains undetermined. Reasons for excluding patients were uncontrolled infection, other autoimmune disease, pregnancy or lactation. PBMCs were collected from a roughly 10 ml volume of fresh peripheral blood. It was RNA transcripts that yielded the amplified TCR beta CDR3 regions. HTBI primers were used for first-round RT-PCR of the TCR CDR3. TCRdb fed the multiplex PCR reads into MiXCR, producing one record per CDR3 protein. Of fewer than 450,000 distinct CDR3 sequences listed, over 13% are singletons. Study-wide findings and caveats: Most expanded thyroid clonotypes above 0.001 also appeared in blood.

The clonotype comes from a middle-aged man with Graves' ophthalmopathy. Material: blood.

The CDR3 DNA is TGTGCCAGCAGAACCCCCAGCTCCTACGAGCAGTACTTC. Protein product: CASRTPSSYEQYF. This chain joins TRBV28 and TRBJ2-7; unclear D gene. Germline V lookup: CDR1 MDHEN, CDR2 SYDVKM. The V end lost 6 bases, the J end lost 0 bases, and 9 bases lay between the germline ends. This CDR3 contains 13 residues.